This paragraph reports one T cell receptor (beta chain). This clone is considered medium-sized (0.01 to 0.1%). It lacks a known antigen. Base-call qualities are not available, and no considerably larger clone is one nucleotide away. From each donor, a single peripheral blood sample of around 0.12 L on average was drawn into heparinised tubes. Naive, central memory, regulatory and stem cell-like memory CD4+ T cells were sorted on a BD FACSAria II using a panel including CD45RO, CCR7, CD25, CD127, CD95 and CD27. A purity above 98% was achieved for all sorted populations. Right away, PBMCs were isolated by Lymphoprep density gradient centrifugation and were stained directly, with no culture step. So that batch effects would be minimized, each experiment stained and sorted samples in pairs, pairing one healthy donor with one patient. These data originate in a study of beta chain features in type 1 diabetes (dated by TCRdb to the late 2010s). Concerning the study at large: No differences in mean age, gender distribution, total cell number or subset yield were found between patients and healthy donors. A total of some 100,000,000 sorted cells were examined across all samples, and a strong correlation was observed between cell number per subset and RNA yield. The study compared the TCRB repertoires of sorted circulating CD4+ T cell subsets in recently diagnosed type 1 diabetes patients with those in matched healthy donors. Regulatory and stem cell-like memory subsets were obtained from only 8 patients and about 8 healthy donors, while naive and central memory subsets were obtained from all 30 or so donors. Points the paper makes about the study in general: Fewer insertions and more nucleotide deletions at VDJ recombination sites were observed in patients with type 1 diabetes, implying thymic rearrangement abnormalities. Because cDNA was sequenced instead of genomic DNA, highly expressing activated cells could be over-represented, though the groups showed no difference in activation or CD3 levels. In all four CD4+ subsets, TCRB CDR3 length was moderately but significantly shorter in type 1 diabetes patients. PCR may preferentially amplify shorter templates, but because patient and control samples were amplified and corrected together, any resulting skew would affect both groups equally. HLA sub-analyses involved small numbers of individuals, so any influence of HLA type on TCRB rearrangement remained unresolved. Naive, central memory and regulatory TCRB repertoires appeared to be more alike among patients than among healthy donors.

Including the terminal cysteine and phenylalanine, the CDR3 comprises 16 residues. Only the CDR3 part of the read is kept: 48 bases, read in frame from the first base. The germline V gene sets CDR1 to MDHEN and CDR2 to SYDVKM. Ends trimmed: V by 6 bases, J by 3 bases; bases unmatched to a gene: 12. All of the isolated RNA was reverse transcribed with the High Capacity cDNA Reverse Transcription Kit, so expressed TCRB transcripts were sequenced. Naive, central memory and regulatory T cell samples underwent deep immunoSEQ sequencing, averaging around 4 million total reads per sample. After sorted cells were lysed in RLT buffer, RNA was extracted with DNase-treated RNeasy Micro or Mini kits, with the choice depending on cell number. To prevent cross-contamination, every cell subset was processed on its own, while patient and healthy donor samples were processed together. Using the immunoSEQ multiplex PCR, TCRB sequences were amplified from cDNA into 87-bp fragments spanning the CDR3 region. Sequencing of the amplicons was done on the Illumina HiSeq platform. The study's own analysis went as follows. Synthetic template baselines were used to correct PCR bias computationally, reads within Hamming distance 2 were collapsed together, and singletons that could not be merged were discarded. Reads were aligned to IMGT to assign V, D and J genes, CDR3 length, and insertions or deletions at six rearrangement sites. Within each subset, clonotype counts were normalized to the number of sorted cells before true diversity and Gini coefficients were calculated with the tcR R package. The overlap coefficient, calculated on TCRB nucleotide sequences, was used to quantify repertoire sharing. TCRdb re-hosts the immuneACCESS table, in-frame sequences only. Its copies lack some clones; in the studies checked, an unresolved V gene accounts for under half of them, and the cause for the rest is not known. V and J calls and clone size are given by that table; D and trimming were obtained from the DNA. The sample includes 50,000 or so clones, with about 40% observed a single time. The ten top clones hold less than 1.5% of the sample.

The V gene is TRBV28 and the J gene is TRBJ2-5, with TRBD2 matching 8 junction bases. The source material was Tregs from blood. The cell subset or site label for this specimen denotes: regulatory CD4+ T cells. This clonotype was obtained from a young man with type 1 diabetes. Here is the DNA: TGTGCCAGCAGACCCCGTTCCGGGACTAGGGAAGAGACCCAGTACTTC. Its protein product is CASRPRSGTREETQYF.